The 21 T cell receptor beta chains listed next were all sequenced from one sample in a study of CXCR3-negative and CXCR3-positive naive CD8 T cells. In preparing the TRB cDNA libraries, 5' RACE with UMI labels was used. Using the 5' RACE reads, TCRdb records one entry per CDR3 protein without DNA. The sample table sets out approximately 53,000 distinct CDR3 sequences. Material for sequencing was memory CD8+ T cells from blood. Receptors were obtained from a human donor in good health. Some clones in this sample may be carry-over from other donors' samples.

The gene calls are TRBV14 and TRBJ2-3; TCRdb indicates TRBD2, and absent DNA this call remains unverified. The CDR3 is made up of 16 amino acids. Per the germline V gene, CDR1 is SGHDN and CDR2 is FVKESK. CDR3 sequence: CASSQDLLAGADTQYF.

The genes are TRBV29-1 and TRBJ2-1; TCRdb's D call of TRBD2 is untestable without DNA. This CDR3 is 12 amino acids long. Germline V gene lookup returns CDR1 SQVTM and CDR2 ANQGSEA. CDR3 sequence reads: CSGRGGYNEQFF.

The chain links TRBV29-1 to TRBJ2-7; the TCRdb D gene call, TRBD2, has no DNA to confirm it. This CDR3 comprises 13 residues. The germline V gene encodes CDR1 SQVTM and CDR2 ANQGSEA. CDR3 in amino acids: CSVEEEEQYEQYF.

The chain uses TRBV7-2 and TRBJ2-7; the D call from TCRdb, TRBD2, cannot be confirmed without DNA. The V gene's germline CDR1 is SGHTA and CDR2 FQGNSA. The CDR3 totals 15 residues. The CDR3 protein is CASSTSGLPTYEQYF.

This chain connects TRBV7-6 to TRBJ2-3; TCRdb calls TRBD2, which cannot be checked without DNA. The CDR3 loop spans 14 amino acids. Germline values: CDR1 SGHVS, CDR2 FNYEAQ. The chain's CDR3 is CASSPNGGSDTQYF.

The V gene is TRBV28, the J gene TRBJ1-2; no DNA is available, so the TRBD1 call from TCRdb remains unchecked. The CDR3 is 14 amino acids. Germline values: CDR1 MDHEN, CDR2 SYDVKM. This CDR3 reads CASSVAGTRFGYTF.

The J gene is TRBJ2-1, the V gene TRBV4-3; TCRdb picks TRBD2, but there is no DNA to check that call. Looked up from germline, CDR1 is LGHNA and CDR2 is YSLEER. The CDR3 runs to 18 residues. CDR3 sequence: CASSQDSLAGTYYNEQFF.

The J gene is TRBJ1-3, the V gene TRBV15. The V gene's germline CDR1 is LNHNV and CDR2 YYDKDF (reference sequence). This CDR3 is 14 amino acids long. The chain's CDR3 is CATSRQNSGNTIYF. Filled out from reference TRBV15 and TRBJ1-3, the complete variable domain reads DAMVIQNPRYQVTQFGKPVTLSCSQTLNHNVMYWYQQKSSQAPKLLFHYYDKDFNNEADTPDNFQSRRPNTSFCFLDIRSPGLGDTAMYLCATSRQNSGNTIYFGEGSWLTVV.

This rearrangement joins TRBV7-6 to TRBJ2-3; with no DNA, the TCRdb D assignment of TRBD1 cannot be verified. CDR1 and CDR2 (germline): SGHVS, FNYEAQ. This CDR3 contains 14 residues. CDR3 sequence: CASYPGQPTDTQYF.

The chain couples TRBV29-1 to TRBJ1-2; TCRdb names TRBD1, which stays unverified in the absence of DNA. This CDR3 has 15 residues. The germline CDR1 and CDR2 sequences are SQVTM and ANQGSEA. The CDR3 region is CSVERGPYANYGYTF. The full variable domain, in which reference TRBV29-1 and TRBJ1-2 provide the parts outside the CDR3, is SAVISQKPSRDICQRGTSLTIQCQVDSQVTMMFWYRQQPGQSLTLIATANQGSEATYESGFVIDKFPISRPNLTFSTLTVSNMSPEDSSIYLCSVERGPYANYGYTFGSGTRLTVV.

The chain combines TRBV29-1 with TRBJ2-2; TCRdb picks TRBD1, but there is no DNA to check that call. The CDR3 runs 12 residues. CDR1 and CDR2 (germline): SQVTM, ANQGSEA. The CDR3 reads CSVDGATGELFF.

This sequence joins TRBV14 and TRBJ2-2; TCRdb reports TRBD1, a call that lacks DNA to check it against. Germline CDR1 SGHDN, CDR2 FVKESK. The CDR3 is 15 residues long. The CDR3 region is CASSQARSNTGELFF.

The J gene is TRBJ2-5, the V gene TRBV4-3. CDR1 and CDR2 (germline): LGHNA, YSLEER. The CDR3 extends over 14 amino acids. CDR3 residues: CASSQSLDIETQYF.

The chain employs TRBV7-3 and TRBJ2-3. The CDR3 is 14 residues long. Germline loops: CDR1 SGHTA, CDR2 FQGTGA. The CDR3 protein is CASSFLGNTDTQYF.

V gene TRBV5-1 combines with J gene TRBJ1-4. Germline V gene lookup returns CDR1 SGHRS and CDR2 YFSETQ. This CDR3 comprises 14 residues. The CDR3 spells CASSLYRTNEKLFF. Variable domain in full (rest from reference TRBV5-1 and TRBJ1-4): KAGVTQTPRYLIKTRGQQVTLSCSPISGHRSVSWYQQTPGQGLQFLFEYFSETQRNKGNFPGRFSGRQFSNSRSEMNVSTLELGDSALYLCASSLYRTNEKLFFGSGTQLSVL.

V and J are TRBV27 and TRBJ1-1; TCRdb selects TRBD1, and the lack of DNA leaves this call unchecked. Germline CDR1 MNHEY, CDR2 SMNVEV (reference sequence). The CDR3 has 13 amino acids. The CDR3 sequence is CASGDRGNTEAFF.

The chain combines TRBV7-6 with TRBJ2-1; TCRdb reports TRBD2, a call that lacks DNA to check it against. The CDR3 extends over 16 amino acids. The germline CDR1 and CDR2 sequences are SGHVS and FNYEAQ. The CDR3 loop reads CASTSSSGSSYNEQFF.

This sequence joins TRBV2 and TRBJ1-1; absent DNA, TCRdb's TRBD1 call cannot be checked. Germline values: CDR1 SNHLY, CDR2 FYNNEI. The CDR3 covers 11 residues. CDR3 protein: CAGQGQGRAFF.

The chain combines TRBV15 with TRBJ1-2; the D gene TCRdb calls, TRBD1, cannot be checked with no DNA. The CDR3 loop spans 15 amino acids. Germline assignment: CDR1 LNHNV and CDR2 YYDKDF (reference sequence). The CDR3 loop reads CATSRDRGHYYGYTF. Supplemented by reference TRBV15 and TRBJ1-2, the full variable domain reads DAMVIQNPRYQVTQFGKPVTLSCSQTLNHNVMYWYQQKSSQAPKLLFHYYDKDFNNEADTPDNFQSRRPNTSFCFLDIRSPGLGDTAMYLCATSRDRGHYYGYTFGSGTRLTVV.

The chain employs TRBV7-7 and TRBJ1-2; there is no DNA to check the TCRdb D call of TRBD1. Germline V gives CDR1 SSHAT, CDR2 FNYEAQ (reference sequence). CDR3 size: 17 residues. The CDR3 sequence: CASSPRTGADVNYGYTF.

The rearrangement joins TRBV28 to TRBJ2-4; TCRdb's D call of TRBD1 is untestable without DNA. Per germline, CDR1 MDHEN and CDR2 SYDVKM. This CDR3 spans 16 amino acids. CDR3 in amino acids: CASSFSPGSVENIQYF. The full variable domain, in which reference TRBV28 and TRBJ2-4 provide the parts outside the CDR3, is DVKVTQSSRYLVKRTGEKVFLECVQDMDHENMFWYRQDPGLGLRLIYFSYDVKMKEKGDIPEGYSVSREKKERFSLILESASTNQTSMYLCASSFSPGSVENIQYFGAGTRLSVL.